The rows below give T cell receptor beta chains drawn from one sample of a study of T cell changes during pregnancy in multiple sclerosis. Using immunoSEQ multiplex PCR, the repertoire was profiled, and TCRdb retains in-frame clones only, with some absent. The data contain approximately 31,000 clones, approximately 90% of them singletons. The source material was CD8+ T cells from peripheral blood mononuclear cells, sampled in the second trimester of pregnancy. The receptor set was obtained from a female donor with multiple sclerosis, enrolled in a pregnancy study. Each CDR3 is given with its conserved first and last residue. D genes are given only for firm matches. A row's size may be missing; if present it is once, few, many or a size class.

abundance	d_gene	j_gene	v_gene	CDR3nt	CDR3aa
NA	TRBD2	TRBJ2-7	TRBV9	TGTGCCAGCAGCGGGGGGACTAGTGGTTACGAGCAGTACTTC	CASSGGTSGYEQYF
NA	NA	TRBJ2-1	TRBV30	TGTGCCTGGCGAGGAGAAAGCTCCTACAATGAGCAGTTCTTC	CAWRGESSYNEQFF
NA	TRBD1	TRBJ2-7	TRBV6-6	TGTGCCAGCAGCCAAGACAGGGGGTACTCCTACGAGCAGTACTTC	CASSQDRGYSYEQYF
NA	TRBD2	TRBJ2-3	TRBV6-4	TGTGCCAGCAGGCGAGGAGTCGCGGGAGGGGGAGATACGCAGTATTTT	CASRRGVAGGGDTQYF
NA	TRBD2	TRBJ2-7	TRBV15	TGTGCCACCAGCACTCCGGGACTAACTCTCTACGAGCAGTACTTC	CATSTPGLTLYEQYF
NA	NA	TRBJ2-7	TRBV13	TGTGCCAGCAGTTCCCGACAGGCGAGCTCCTACGAGCAGTACTTC	CASSSRQASSYEQYF
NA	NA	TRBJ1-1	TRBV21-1	TGTGCCAGAAGGGACAACGGAGGCACTGAAGCTTTCTTT	CARRDNGGTEAFF
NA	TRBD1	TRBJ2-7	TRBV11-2	TGTGCCAGCAGCTTATCGGTGGAAGACAGGGCGTACGAGCAGTACTTC	CASSLSVEDRAYEQYF
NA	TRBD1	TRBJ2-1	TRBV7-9	TGTGCCAGCAGCTCCCCCCGGGACAGGGTGTTGAATGAGCAGTTCTTC	CASSSPRDRVLNEQFF
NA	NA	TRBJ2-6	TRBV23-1	TGCGCCAGCAGTCAAAACGACAGTATCTCTGGGGCCAACGTCCTGACTTTC	CASSQNDSISGANVLTF
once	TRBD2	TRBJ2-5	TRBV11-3	TGTGCCAGCAGCTCCCGGGGGGAGGGCCAAGAGACCCAGTACTTC	CASSSRGEGQETQYF
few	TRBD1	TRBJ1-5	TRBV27	TGTGCCAGCAGTGGGACAGCATACAATCAGCCCCAGCATTTT	CASSGTAYNQPQHF
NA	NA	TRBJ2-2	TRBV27	TGTGCCAGCAGTTTATCTTCAGGGATCGGAACCGGGGAGCTGTTTTTT	CASSLSSGIGTGELFF
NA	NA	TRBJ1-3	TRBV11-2	TGTGCCAGCAGCCCCGTTAGAAGGGGAGGAAACACCATATATTTT	CASSPVRRGGNTIYF
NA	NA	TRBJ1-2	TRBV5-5	TGTGCCAGCAGCTTTTATAGCTATGGCTACACCTTC	CASSFYSYGYTF
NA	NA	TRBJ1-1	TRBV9	TGTGCCAGCAGCACAAACAGGGAACTGAACACTGAAGCTTTCTTT	CASSTNRELNTEAFF
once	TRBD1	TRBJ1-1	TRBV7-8	TGTGCCAGCAGCCCGGAGGGGGCAGGATTTGCCAACACTGAAGCTTTCTTT	CASSPEGAGFANTEAFF
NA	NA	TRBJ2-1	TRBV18	TGTGCCAGCTCACCAGTGACTAGAAACAATGAGCAGTTCTTC	CASSPVTRNNEQFF
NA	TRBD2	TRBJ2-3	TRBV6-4	TGTGCCAGCAGTGACTCGGGGGAGGGGACAGATACGCAGTATTTT	CASSDSGEGTDTQYF
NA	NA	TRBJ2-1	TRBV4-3	TGCGCCAGCAGAGGCGGGGATGAGCAGTTCTTC	CASRGGDEQFF
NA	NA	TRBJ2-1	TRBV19	TGTGCCAGTAGTGCTAGCGCGAGCTCCTACAATGAGCAGTTCTTC	CASSASASSYNEQFF
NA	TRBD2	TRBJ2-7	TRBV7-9	TGTGCCAGCAGCTGGGGACTAGGCTCCTACGAGCAGTACTTC	CASSWGLGSYEQYF
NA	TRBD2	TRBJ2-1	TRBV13	TGTGCCAGCAGCTCTGGACTAGCCGACAATGAGCAGTTCTTC	CASSSGLADNEQFF
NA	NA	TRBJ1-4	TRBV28	TGTGCCAGCAGTTTACGGGAAAAACTGTTTTTT	CASSLREKLFF
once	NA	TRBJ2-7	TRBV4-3	TGCGCCAGCAGCCAAGAGGCGATGGGAGCCTACGAGCAGTACTTC	CASSQEAMGAYEQYF
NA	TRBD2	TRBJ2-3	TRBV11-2	TGTGCCAGCAGCTTAGAACTAGCGGAGTCAGATACGCAGTATTTT	CASSLELAESDTQYF
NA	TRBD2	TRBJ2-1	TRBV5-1	TGCGCCAGCAGCCCAGCGGGATGGAATGAGCAGTTCTTC	CASSPAGWNEQFF
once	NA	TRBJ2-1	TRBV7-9	TGTGCCAGCAGCTTAACTAGCCTCCTGAAATTAGATGAGCAGTTCTTC	CASSLTSLLKLDEQFF
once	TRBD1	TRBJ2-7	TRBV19	TGTGCCAGTAGTATAGATCTGGGACAGAACTACGAGCAGTACTTC	CASSIDLGQNYEQYF
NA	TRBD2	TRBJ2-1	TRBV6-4	TGTGCCACCCAGTCGTCTAGCGGGAGTGAGCAGTTCTTC	CATQSSSGSEQFF